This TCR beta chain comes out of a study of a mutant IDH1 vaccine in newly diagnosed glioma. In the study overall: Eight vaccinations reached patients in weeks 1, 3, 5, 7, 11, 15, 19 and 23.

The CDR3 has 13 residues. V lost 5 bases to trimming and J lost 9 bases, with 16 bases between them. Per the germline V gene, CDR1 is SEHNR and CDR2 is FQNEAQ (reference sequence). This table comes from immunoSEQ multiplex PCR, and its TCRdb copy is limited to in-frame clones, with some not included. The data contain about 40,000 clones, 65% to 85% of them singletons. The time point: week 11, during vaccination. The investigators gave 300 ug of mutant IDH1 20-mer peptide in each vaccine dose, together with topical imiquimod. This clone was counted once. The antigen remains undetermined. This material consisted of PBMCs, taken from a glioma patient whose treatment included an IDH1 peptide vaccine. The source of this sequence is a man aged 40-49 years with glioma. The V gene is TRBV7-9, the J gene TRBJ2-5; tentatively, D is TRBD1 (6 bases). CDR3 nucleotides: TGTGCCAGCAGCCCAGGGGTTCGACAGGCCCAGTACTTC. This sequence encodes CASSPGVRQAQYF. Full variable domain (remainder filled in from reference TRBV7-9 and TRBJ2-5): DTGVSQNPRHKITKRGQNVTFRCDPISEHNRLYWYRQTLGQGPEFLTYFQNEAQLEKSRLLSDRFSAERPKGSFSTLEIQRTEQGDSAMYLCASSPGVRQAQYFGPGTRLLVL.